This T cell receptor beta chain stems from a study of regulatory T cells in long-lasting Graves disease. Time point of the sample: newly diagnosed GD, antithyroid drugs for less than 3 months. PBMC-derived RNA was used for the TCR library. CDR1 is SGHKS and CDR2 is YYEKEE in the germline V gene (reference sequence). Trimming took 5 bases from V and 3 from J; bases not matched to a gene: 6. The CDR3 contains 15 residues. To make TCR beta libraries, researchers used iRepertoire HTBI primers and Arm-PCR of CDR3 regions. TCRdb called the multiplex PCR reads again in MiXCR, with one record for every CDR3 protein. The table shows 350,000 to 450,000 distinct CDR3 sequences, with 15% occurring only once. These data were also reused for a study on T cells in Graves' hyperthyroidism and ophthalmopathy. That study reports: Clinicians diagnosed patients from clinical symptoms, serum thyroxine and TRAb, thyroid ultrasound and orbital computed tomography.

The starting material was peripheral blood mononuclear cells (PBMCs), obtained at new diagnosis, from a patient treated with antithyroid drugs. The rearrangement links TRBV5-5 to TRBJ2-4; 9 bases fit TRBD1. This receptor was identified in a woman in her 40s with Graves disease. The CDR3 protein is CASRRDRDSKNIQYF. CDR3 coding DNA: TGTGCCAGCAGACGGGACAGGGACAGCAAAAACATTCAGTACTTC.